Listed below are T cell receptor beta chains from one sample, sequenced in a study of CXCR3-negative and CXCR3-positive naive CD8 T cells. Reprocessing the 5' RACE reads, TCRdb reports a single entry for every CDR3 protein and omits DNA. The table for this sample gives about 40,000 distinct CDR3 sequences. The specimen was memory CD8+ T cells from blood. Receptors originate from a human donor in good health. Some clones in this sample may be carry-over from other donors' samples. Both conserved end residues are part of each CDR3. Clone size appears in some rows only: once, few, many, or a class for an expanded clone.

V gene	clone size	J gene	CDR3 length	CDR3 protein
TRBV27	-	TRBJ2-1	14	CASSPGTVNDEQFF
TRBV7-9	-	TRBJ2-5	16	CASRLPVRGQLETQYF
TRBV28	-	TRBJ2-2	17	CASSSIAGTGSGGELFF
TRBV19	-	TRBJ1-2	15	CASSIDGGNARAYTF
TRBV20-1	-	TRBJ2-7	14	CSARTWTDDYEQYF
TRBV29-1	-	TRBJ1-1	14	CSVDDRGRNTEAFF
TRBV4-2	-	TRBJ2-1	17	CASSQDRPSRLYNEQFF
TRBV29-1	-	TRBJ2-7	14	CSVEGDASSYEQYF
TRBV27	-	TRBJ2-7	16	CASSPLLRDRGYEQYF
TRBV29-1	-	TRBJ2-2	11	CSVDSTGELFF
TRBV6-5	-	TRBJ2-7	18	CASSYSIYATGTTYEQYF
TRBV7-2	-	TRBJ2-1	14	CAVLREGRHNEQFF
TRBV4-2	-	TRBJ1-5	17	CASSQDGAGQPNQPQHF
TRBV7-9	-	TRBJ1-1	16	CASSLDVGSGNTEAFF
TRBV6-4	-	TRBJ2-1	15	CASSDSMEGVNEQFF
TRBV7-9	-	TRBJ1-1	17	CASSLAWWGTENTEAFF
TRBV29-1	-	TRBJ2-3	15	CSVEDQDSGAITQYF
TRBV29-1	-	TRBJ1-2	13	CSAGTGANYGYTF
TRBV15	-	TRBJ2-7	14	CATSSLGQGYEQYF
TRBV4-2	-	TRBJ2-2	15	CASSQESGSTGELFF
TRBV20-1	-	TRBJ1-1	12	CSARGRVIEAFF
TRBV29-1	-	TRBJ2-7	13	CSVDQGASYEQYF
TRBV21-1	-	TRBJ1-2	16	CASIPDREEELYGYTF
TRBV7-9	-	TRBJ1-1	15	CASSLDQGVSTEAFF
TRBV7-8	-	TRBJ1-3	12	CASRLEGNTIYF
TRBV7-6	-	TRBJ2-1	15	CASSLVQGAYNEQFF
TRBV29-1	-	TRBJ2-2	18	CSVAAYRDRGRYTGELFF
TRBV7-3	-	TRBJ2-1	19	CASSLYPLGERGGYNEQFF
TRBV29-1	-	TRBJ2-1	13	CSVEAGRGDEQFF
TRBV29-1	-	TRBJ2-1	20	CSLYTPPRASGASSYNEQFF
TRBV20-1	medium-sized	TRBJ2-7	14	CSARDQGSAYEQYF
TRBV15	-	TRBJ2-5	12	CATRGRVETQYF
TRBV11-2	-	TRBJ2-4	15	CASSWGEGTKNIQYF
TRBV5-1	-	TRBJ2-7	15	CASSLGAGTTYEQYF
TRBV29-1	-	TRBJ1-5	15	CSVEEGGTGNQPQHF
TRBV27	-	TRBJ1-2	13	CASSLSGDYGYTF
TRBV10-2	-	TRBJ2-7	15	CASRHLAGASYEQYF
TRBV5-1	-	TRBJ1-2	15	CASSLRETGLDGYTF
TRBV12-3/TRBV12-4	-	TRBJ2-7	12	CASKDGPYEQYF
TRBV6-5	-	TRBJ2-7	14	CASSDRGLEYEQYF
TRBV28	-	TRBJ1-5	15	CAHSTAGYEVRPQHF
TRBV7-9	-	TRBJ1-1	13	CASSYGGWVEAFF
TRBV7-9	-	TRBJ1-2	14	CASSGREEHYGYTF
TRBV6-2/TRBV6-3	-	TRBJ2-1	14	CASRGTRGLGEQFF
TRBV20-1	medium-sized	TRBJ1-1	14	CSATPAGSNTEAFF
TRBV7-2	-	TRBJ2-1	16	CASSLVGGPSYNEQFF
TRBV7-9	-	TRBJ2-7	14	CASSQGLGPGEQYF